The present TCR beta chain was sequenced within a study of blood T cell dynamics during melanoma immunotherapy. Study details: Standard first-line treatment here was pembrolizumab or nivolumab plus ipilimumab in metastatic melanoma.

V lost 2 bases and J lost 8, with 16 bases in between. This CDR3 spans 14 amino acids. Germline CDR1 is GTSNPN and CDR2 is SVGIG (reference sequence). This clone was recorded a few times. Sequenced by immunoSEQ multiplex PCR; TCRdb stores in-frame clones only, minus some. Altogether 11,000 to 15,000 clones are present, about nine tenths being singletons, with the ten largest covering less than 6%. The time point is: week 3, after first cycle of checkpoint inhibitor. Samples come from before therapy and from week 3 after the first blockade cycle. Patients had no prior systemic cancer treatment, immunosuppressants or other active cancers.

The sequenced sample was blood, obtained from a patient treated with checkpoint blockade. This sequence was found in a human donor with melanoma. V is TRBV30 and J is TRBJ1-5, with a weak D call TRBD1 (5 bases). DNA of the CDR3: TGTGCCTGGAGTATGGGACTGGGTCACGAGCCCCAGCATTTT. It encodes CAWSMGLGHEPQHF.